These 24 T cell receptor beta chains were all obtained from the same sample, sequenced in a study of metastatic and nonmetastatic thyroid tumors. TCRdb re-called clones via MiXCR from the PCR reads. The sample includes roughly 33,000 clones, about a sixth of them seen just once. Among the patients, none had received any treatment before thyroid surgery. Sample: blood. The receptors derive from a female donor with papillary thyroid cancer or a benign thyroid nodule (not recorded which). Some clones in this sample may be carry-over from other donors' samples.

The chain recombines TRBV2 with TRBJ2-7; D is perhaps TRBD1 (5 bases). Between the trimmed V and J ends, which lost 2 bases and 3 bases, there was a span of 11 bases. The CDR3 is made up of 14 amino acids. The germline V gene encodes CDR1 SNHLY and CDR2 FYNNEI. The CDR3 region is CASSESAGNYEQYF. CDR3 nucleotides: TGTGCCAGCAGTGAAAGCGCAGGGAACTACGAGCAGTACTTC.

This clone was observed many times. Other nucleotide sequences from this sample produce the same CDR3. V is TRBV6-1 and J is TRBJ2-5; D is perhaps TRBD1 (6 bases). The length of the CDR3 is 15 residues. Trimming stripped 7 bases from V and 1 base from J, with 16 bases between. Germline CDR1 and CDR2: MNHNS and SASEGT. The CDR3 reads CASKWWTDLQETQYF. The CDR3 region has the DNA TGTGCCAGCAAATGGTGGACAGATCTCCAAGAGACCCAGTACTTC.

This clone was recorded many times. V gene TRBV4-3 combines with J gene TRBJ2-1; D is unresolved. The germline gives CDR1 LGHNA, CDR2 YSLEER. The CDR3 has 16 residues. The ends were cut back, 0 bases at V and 2 bases at J, with 11 bases in the middle. CDR3 region: CASSQELSVPYNEQFF. In DNA form, the CDR3 reads TGCGCCAGCAGCCAAGAATTGAGCGTACCCTACAATGAGCAGTTCTTC.

This clone was seen many times. The CDR3 bases are TGTGCCTGGAGCCTGGATCCGACGGGCACCGGGGAGCTGTTTTTT. This translates into CAWSLDPTGTGELFF. The chain employs TRBV30 and TRBJ2-2; D not resolved. The CDR3 runs to 15 residues. V lost 3 bases to trimming and J lost 4 bases, with 15 bases between them. Germline V gene data show CDR1 as GTSNPN and CDR2 as SVGIG (reference sequence).

This clone has just a few counts. The chain uses TRBV19 and TRBJ2-2, with a tentative D call TRBD1 (6 bases). Germline CDR1 LNHDA, CDR2 SQIVND (reference sequence). Trimming removed 10 bases at V and 5 bases at J, with 20 bases between. The CDR3 extends over 15 amino acids. CDR3 amino acids: CATMTRQVGTGELFF. CDR3 DNA: TGTGCCACCATGACCCGACAGGTTGGAACCGGGGAGCTGTTTTTT.

Notes on this clone: The junction shows a germline mismatch at one end, possibly a read error. This sample also contains other DNA sequences that code for the same CDR3. The V and J genes are TRBV5-6 and TRBJ2-5, with 7 bases fitting TRBD2. Germline V gives CDR1 SGHDT, CDR2 YYEEEE. CDR3 length equals 13 residues. The CDR3 sequence is CASSWGGLETQYF. CDR3 in DNA: TGTGCCAGCAGCTGGGGGGGATTAGAGACCCAATACTTC. Supplemented by reference TRBV5-6 and TRBJ2-5, the full variable domain reads DAGVTQSPTHLIKTRGQQVTLRCSPKSGHDTVSWYQQALGQGPQFIFQYYEEEERQRGNFPDRFSGHQFPNYSSELNVNALLLGDSALYLCASSWGGLETQYFGPGTRLLVL.

This clone occurred many times. The chain recombines TRBV5-1 with TRBJ2-2, with TRBD2 as a possible D gene (5 bases). V lost 0 bases and J 1 base, leaving 7 bases between the germline ends. The CDR3 has 15 amino acids. Germline V gene data show CDR1 as SGHRS and CDR2 as YFSETQ. The CDR3 spells CASSLAGGNTGELFF. CDR3 sequence (DNA): TGCGCCAGCAGCTTGGCTGGAGGGAACACCGGGGAGCTGTTTTTT. The full variable domain, its missing parts supplied by reference TRBV5-1 and TRBJ2-2, is KAGVTQTPRYLIKTRGQQVTLSCSPISGHRSVSWYQQTPGQGLQFLFEYFSETQRNKGNFPGRFSGRQFSNSRSEMNVSTLELGDSALYLCASSLAGGNTGELFFGEGSRLTVL.

In this sample, this clone turned up many times. The chain uses TRBV4-3 and TRBJ2-3, with a possible D match to TRBD2 (5 bases). The CDR3 contains 14 residues. Between the trimmed V and J ends, which lost 0 bases and 5 bases, there was a span of 9 bases. CDR1 and CDR2 from the germline V gene are LGHNA and YSLEER. CDR3 amino acids: CASSQDVEGDTQYF. In DNA, the CDR3 is TGCGCCAGCAGCCAAGATGTCGAGGGAGATACGCAGTATTTT.

There are a few counts of this clone. One base away lies a much larger clone, so this may be a sequencing read error. Written as DNA, the CDR3 is TGTGCCGGCAGCCTGGGGGGGTACCAAGAGACCCAGTACTTC. It codes for CAGSLGGYQETQYF. The chain employs TRBV9 and TRBJ2-5; 7 bases line up with TRBD2. CDR3 length equals 14 residues. Germline CDR1 SGDLS, CDR2 YYNGEE.

Only a few counts were recorded for this clone. The rearrangement joins TRBV19 to TRBJ2-7; 8 bases are shared with TRBD2. The CDR3 totals 15 residues. With V trimmed by 5 bases and J by 10 bases, 16 bases remained unmatched. The germline CDR1 and CDR2 sequences are LNHDA and SQIVND (reference sequence). This CDR3 reads CASSPRLASSYYQYF. CDR3 DNA sequence: TGTGCCAGTAGTCCACGACTAGCGAGCTCCTACTATCAGTACTTC.

This rearrangement joins TRBV11-2 to TRBJ2-3, with 7 bases fitting TRBD2. The junction had 8 bases not matched to a gene; V was cut back by 5 bases and J by 0 bases. Germline V gene lookup returns CDR1 SGHAT and CDR2 FQNNGV. CDR3 size: 16 residues. The CDR3 sequence is CASSTFSSGSTDTQYF. As DNA, the CDR3 is TGTGCCAGCAGCACATTTTCTAGCGGAAGCACAGATACGCAGTATTTT.

This clone occurred many times. The rearrangement joins TRBV20-1 to TRBJ2-3; 7 bases map to TRBD2. The CDR3 has 13 residues. Germline-derived CDR1 and CDR2 are DFQATT and SNEGSKA (reference sequence). CDR3 region: CRGGASSTDTQYF. The CDR3 DNA follows: TGCAGGGGAGGGGCTAGCTCGACAGATACGCAGTATTTT.

This clone was detected many times. This chain joins TRBV7-9 and TRBJ1-1; a weak D match, TRBD1 (5 bases). Trimming took off 5 bases at V and 6 bases at J, with 13 bases between the two ends. Germline loops: CDR1 SEHNR, CDR2 FQNEAQ (reference sequence). The CDR3 is made up of 13 amino acids. In nucleotides, the CDR3 is TGTGCCAGCAGCCTCCAGGGAATGGCTGAAGCTTTCTTT. Residues: CASSLQGMAEAFF.

This clone was recorded at least ten times. The genes are TRBV4-2 and TRBJ2-1; TRBD1 matches 7 bases. The junction had 22 bases not matched to a gene; V was cut back by 4 bases and J by 7 bases. Germline V gene lookup returns CDR1 LGHNA and CDR2 YNFKEQ. The CDR3 loop spans 19 amino acids. The CDR3 spells CASSPPTGRLDIRGNEQFF. CDR3 nucleotide sequence: TGTGCCAGCAGCCCTCCGACAGGCCGACTCGACATCAGGGGGAATGAGCAGTTCTTC.

This clone was recorded many times. The chain joins TRBV20-1 to TRBJ1-3; 9 positions agree with TRBD1. V lost 0 bases, J lost 0 bases, and 6 bases stayed unmatched. The germline V gene encodes CDR1 DFQATT and CDR2 SNEGSKA (reference sequence). The length of the CDR3 is 17 residues. Written as DNA, the CDR3 is TGCAGTGCTAGAGACCACAGGGGGCTCTCCTCTGGAAACACCATATATTTT. Its translation is CSARDHRGLSSGNTIYF.

This chain connects TRBV20-1 to TRBJ2-7, with D tentatively TRBD1 (6 bases). The V gene lost 8 bases and the J gene lost 2 bases, with 25 bases spanning the gap. The CDR3 covers 16 residues. Germline-derived CDR1 and CDR2 are DFQATT and SNEGSKA (reference sequence). The DNA of the CDR3 is TGCAGTTCAATCCCCCCCCGACAGGAGCATCCCTACGAGCAGTACTTC. Protein product: CSSIPPRQEHPYEQYF.

This clone has at least ten counts. The gene calls are TRBV30 and TRBJ2-7, with D maybe TRBD2 (6 bases). The V and J ends lost 2 bases and 2 bases respectively, with 16 bases between them. Germline CDR1 and CDR2: GTSNPN and SVGIG (reference sequence). The CDR3 length is 15 residues. The chain's CDR3 is CAWSWGIAETYEQYF. The CDR3 coding sequence is TGTGCCTGGAGTTGGGGGATAGCGGAAACCTACGAGCAGTACTTC.

This clone was detected many times. The gene calls are TRBV10-3 and TRBJ1-5; D gene unclear. The CDR3 covers 12 residues. The germline V gene has CDR1 ENHRY and CDR2 SYGVKD. V was shortened by 2 bases and J by 7 bases, with 6 bases between the two germline ends. In nucleotides, the CDR3 is TGTGCCATCAGTGAGCCTGGCCAGCCCCAGCATTTT. Residues: CAISEPGQPQHF.

This clone was seen a few times. The chain uses TRBV6-4 and TRBJ1-6, with TRBD1 matching 12 bases. V gave up 2 bases and J gave up 7 bases; unmatched junction bases: 0. This CDR3 is built from 15 residues. Looked up from germline, CDR1 is MRHNA and CDR2 is SNTAGT. As DNA, the CDR3 is TGTGCCAGCAGTGACGGGACAGGGGGCAATTCACCCCTCCACTTT. Its protein product is CASSDGTGGNSPLHF.

This clone came up many times. DNA for the CDR3: TGTGCCAGCAGCCAAGACAGCGGTATCACCTACGAGCAGTACTTC. Protein product: CASSQDSGITYEQYF. The chain combines TRBV14 with TRBJ2-7; D perhaps matches TRBD2 (5 bases). Looked up from germline, CDR1 is SGHDN and CDR2 is FVKESK. V was cut by 0 bases and J by 2 bases, with 11 bases left in between. The CDR3 contains 15 residues.

This clone was observed many times. The chain employs TRBV4-3 and TRBJ1-1; a possible D gene is TRBD1 (5 bases). Germline lookup yields CDR1 LGHNA and CDR2 YSLEER. The CDR3 runs to 15 residues. V was clipped by 4 bases and J by 1 base, with 13 bases between them. The CDR3 region has the DNA TGCGCCAGCAGCCGAATTCTCCAGGGGAACACTGAAGCTTTCTTT. Amino acid sequence: CASSRILQGNTEAFF.

At least ten counts were recorded for this clone. V gene TRBV12-3 or TRBV12-4 combines with J gene TRBJ2-1; the D is unclear. The CDR3 has 16 amino acids. V dropped 1 base and J dropped 2 bases, with 12 bases sitting between them. The chain's CDR3 is CASSLVGGLTYNEQFF. The CDR3 nucleotides are TGTGCCAGCAGTTTAGTCGGCGGTTTAACCTACAATGAGCAGTTCTTC.

This clone was seen ten or more times. This chain uses TRBV7-2 with TRBJ2-7, with 7 bases aligning to TRBD2. This CDR3 contains 14 residues. The ends lost 4 bases at V and 4 bases at J; junction bases unmatched: 7. Germline V gives CDR1 SGHTA, CDR2 FQGNSA. DNA of the CDR3: TGTGCCAGCAGCTCCACTACGGGGGGATACGAGCAGTACTTC. Amino acid sequence: CASSSTTGGYEQYF.

This clone came up many times. This chain joins TRBV5-1 and TRBJ2-1, with 7 bases aligning to TRBD1. The CDR3 totals 15 residues. Germline V gene lookup returns CDR1 SGHRS and CDR2 YFSETQ. J gave up 4 bases and V 0 bases, and 4 bases lay outside the gene matches. The DNA for the CDR3 is TGCGCCAGCAGCTTGGTAGGGACAGAATACAATGAGCAGTTCTTC. Its protein product is CASSLVGTEYNEQFF.